The sequence of this T cell receptor (beta chain) was determined in a study of T cell responses to AZD1222 COVID-19 vaccine. Study-level information: Second-dose groups at about 4 or about 12 weeks were pooled. Study findings and constraints: Unmutated variant regions are reportedly targeted by nearly half of spike-specific TCRs. At baseline, just 6 or 7 AZD1222 recipients tested seropositive.

As for this clone: Its specificity is not known.

The germline gives CDR1 KGHDR, CDR2 SFDVKD. The CDR3 spans 17 residues. V lost 12 bases and J 1 base, leaving 27 bases between the germline ends. Assay used: immunoSEQ multiplex PCR; TCRdb lists only in-frame clones, some missing. In the table there are about 150,000 clones, over 75% of which are singletons. Sequencing was performed on peripheral blood, taken on day 0 of AZD1222 vaccination. The V call is TRBV24-1, the J call TRBJ2-7; D perhaps matches TRBD2 (6 bases). The receptor's source is an adult in good health. This chain's CDR3 is CASPGLLMRWTSYEQYF. The CDR3 DNA follows: TGTGCCTCCCCGGGACTCCTGATGAGGTGGACTTCCTACGAGCAGTACTTC.